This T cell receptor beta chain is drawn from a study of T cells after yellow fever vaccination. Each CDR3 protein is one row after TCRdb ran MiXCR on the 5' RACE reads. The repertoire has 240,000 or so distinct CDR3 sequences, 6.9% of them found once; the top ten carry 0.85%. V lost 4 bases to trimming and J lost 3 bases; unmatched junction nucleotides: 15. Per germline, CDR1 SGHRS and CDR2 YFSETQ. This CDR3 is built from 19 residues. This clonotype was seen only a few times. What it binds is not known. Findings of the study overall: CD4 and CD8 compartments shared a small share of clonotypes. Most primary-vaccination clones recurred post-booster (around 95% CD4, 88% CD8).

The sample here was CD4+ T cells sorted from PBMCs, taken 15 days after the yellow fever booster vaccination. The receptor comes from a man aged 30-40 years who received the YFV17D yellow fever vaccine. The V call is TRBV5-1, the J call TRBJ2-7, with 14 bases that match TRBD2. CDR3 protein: CASSRPGTSGSAGLYEQYF. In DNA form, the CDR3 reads TGCGCCAGCAGCCGCCCCGGGACTAGCGGGAGCGCAGGTCTCTACGAGCAGTACTTC.